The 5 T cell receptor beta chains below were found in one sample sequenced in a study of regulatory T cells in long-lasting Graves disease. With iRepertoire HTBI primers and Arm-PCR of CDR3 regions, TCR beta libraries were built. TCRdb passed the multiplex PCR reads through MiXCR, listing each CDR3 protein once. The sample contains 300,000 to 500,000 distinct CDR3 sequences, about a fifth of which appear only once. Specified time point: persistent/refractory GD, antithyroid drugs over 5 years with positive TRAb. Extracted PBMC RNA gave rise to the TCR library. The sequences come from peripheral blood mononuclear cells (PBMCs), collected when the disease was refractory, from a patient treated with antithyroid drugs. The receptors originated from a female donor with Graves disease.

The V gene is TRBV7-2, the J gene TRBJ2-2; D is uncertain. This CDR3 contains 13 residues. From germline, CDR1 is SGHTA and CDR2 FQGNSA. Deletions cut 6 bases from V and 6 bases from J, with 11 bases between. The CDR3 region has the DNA TGTGCCAGCAGATCCGACCGGGCCGGGGAGCTGTTTTTT. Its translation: CASRSDRAGELFF.

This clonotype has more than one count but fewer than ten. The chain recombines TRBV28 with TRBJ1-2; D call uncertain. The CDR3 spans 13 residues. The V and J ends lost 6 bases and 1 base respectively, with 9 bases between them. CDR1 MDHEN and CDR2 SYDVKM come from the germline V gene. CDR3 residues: CASRIGNNYGYTF. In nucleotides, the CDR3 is TGTGCCAGCAGGATTGGAAATAACTATGGCTACACCTTC.

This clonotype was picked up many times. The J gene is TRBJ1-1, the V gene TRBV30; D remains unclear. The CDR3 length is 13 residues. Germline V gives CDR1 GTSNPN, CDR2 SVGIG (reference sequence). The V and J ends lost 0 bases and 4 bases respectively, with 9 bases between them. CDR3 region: CAWSVVEGTEAFF. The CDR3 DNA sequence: TGTGCCTGGAGTGTAGTCGAGGGCACTGAAGCTTTCTTT.

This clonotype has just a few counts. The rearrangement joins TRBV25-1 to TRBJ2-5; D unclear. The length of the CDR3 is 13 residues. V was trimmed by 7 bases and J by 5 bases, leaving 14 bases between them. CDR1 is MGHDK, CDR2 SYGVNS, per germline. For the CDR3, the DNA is TGTGCCAGCATGGCGATGGGAACGGAGACCCAGTACTTC. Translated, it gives CASMAMGTETQYF.

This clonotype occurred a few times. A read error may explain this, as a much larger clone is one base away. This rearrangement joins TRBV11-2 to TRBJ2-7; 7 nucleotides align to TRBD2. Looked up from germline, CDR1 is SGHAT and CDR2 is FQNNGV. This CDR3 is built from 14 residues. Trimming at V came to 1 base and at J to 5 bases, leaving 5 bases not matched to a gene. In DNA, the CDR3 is TGTGCCAGCAGCTTAGCCAGGGCGGGGGACGAGCAGTACTTC. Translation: CASSLARAGDEQYF.